This TCR beta chain was sequenced during a study of blood T cell repertoires in COVID-19. About the research overall: Samples taken during acute and convalescent COVID-19 were collected in the United States, Italy and Spain. PBMCs, B-cell-depleted T cells, or T cells provided the cDNA or gDNA that made up the material.

As processed by the authors: Estimates of nucleated cell counts were drawn from the amplification of reference gene primers. Using immunoSEQ multiplex PCR, the repertoire was profiled, and TCRdb retains in-frame clones only, with some absent. V and J calls and clone size follow that table, whereas D and trimming were derived from the DNA. This sample has 350,000 or so clones; 80% to 90% occur once, and the top ten carry 8.5% to 12%. Seattle patients were enrolled during active infection and followed longitudinally. The CDR3 covers 15 residues. The V gene end was trimmed by 1 base and the J gene end by 5 bases; junction bases not matched to a gene: 3. The germline V gene has CDR1 SEHNR and CDR2 FQNEAQ (reference sequence).

Material: peripheral blood. This clonotype was sampled from a woman aged 30 to 39 with COVID-19, enrolled during active disease. This chain connects TRBV7-9 to TRBJ1-5, with 9 bases that match TRBD1. CDR3 bases: TGTGCCAGCAGCTTAGGAGGGACAGGGTATCAGCCCCAGCATTTT. Protein sequence: CASSLGGTGYQPQHF.